This entry lists 24 T cell receptor beta chains sequenced from one sample in a study of PD-1 blockade in mismatch repair-deficient tumors. Some clones are missing from TCRdb's copy, which holds only in-frame ones; the method was immunoSEQ multiplex PCR. The profile shows approximately 120,000 clones, 86% of them singletons. Sample: peripheral blood, taken 44 weeks after starting pembrolizumab. These TCRs come from an adult with mismatch repair-deficient cancer.

V gene TRBV11-2 combines with J gene TRBJ2-7; the D gene is possibly TRBD1 (6 bases). This CDR3 has 15 residues. Looked up from germline, CDR1 is SGHAT and CDR2 is FQNNGV. Trimming cost V 3 bases and J 1 base, with 13 bases left between them. Here the CDR3 DNA reads TGTGCCAGCAGCTTGGAGGACAGCCAGTCCTACGAGCAGTACTTC. Its translation is CASSLEDSQSYEQYF.

This rearrangement joins TRBV6-5 to TRBJ2-3; 9 nucleotides line up with TRBD2. CDR1 is MNHEY, CDR2 SVGAGI, per germline. This CDR3 region has 16 residues. J was trimmed by 4 bases and V by 4 bases; bases with no gene match: 9. The CDR3 DNA sequence: TGTGCCAGCAGTTGGGGGGCTAGCGGGATCGCAGATACGCAGTATTTT. Its protein is CASSWGASGIADTQYF.

The chain has TRBV14 and TRBJ2-7; maybe TRBD1 (6 bases). Trimming cost V 3 bases and J 3 bases, with 15 bases left between them. Germline-derived CDR1 and CDR2 are SGHDN and FVKESK. This CDR3 contains 15 residues. CDR3 DNA sequence: TGTGCCAGCAGCCAGGAAGGGGACACGTTCTACGAGCAGTACTTC. Encoded protein: CASSQEGDTFYEQYF.

V gene TRBV4-1 combines with J gene TRBJ2-1; TRBD2 aligns across 7 bases. Trimming cost V 1 base and J 6 bases; bases outside gene matches: 9. The CDR3 has 16 residues. Germline loops: CDR1 MGHRA, CDR2 YSYEKL. CDR3: CASSQVGRERVNEQFF. DNA of the CDR3: TGCGCCAGCAGCCAAGTAGGGCGGGAGAGGGTCAATGAGCAGTTCTTC.

The table lists this clone with a count of one. V gene TRBV5-1 combines with J gene TRBJ2-1; D call uncertain. The CDR3 length is 15 residues. The V gene lost 0 bases and the J gene lost 2 bases, with 9 bases spanning the gap. CDR1 and CDR2 (germline): SGHRS, YFSETQ. The CDR3 spells CASSLGLTPYNEQFF. The DNA of the CDR3 is TGCGCCAGCAGCTTGGGCCTTACACCCTACAATGAGCAGTTCTTC.

This chain connects TRBV19 to TRBJ2-4, with TRBD1 as a possible D gene (6 bases). CDR1 and CDR2 from the germline V gene are LNHDA and SQIVND (reference sequence). Trimming took off 4 bases at V and 0 bases at J, with 10 bases between the two ends. The CDR3 consists of 15 residues. CDR3: CASSSQGIAKNIQYF. In DNA form, the CDR3 reads TGTGCCAGTAGTAGTCAGGGGATAGCCAAAAACATTCAGTACTTC.

The rearrangement links TRBV21-1 to TRBJ2-1; the table assigns TRBD2, which was not confirmed against the DNA. TRBV21-1 is a pseudogene locus. CDR3 length equals 19 residues. The chain's CDR3 is CASSKVLVRSRELGNEQFF. The CDR3 region has the DNA TGTGCCAGCAGCAAAGTACTAGTTAGGAGTCGGGAGTTGGGGAATGAGCAGTTCTTC.

The chain recombines TRBV19 with TRBJ2-7; the match to TRBD2 covers 8 bases. Germline CDR1 and CDR2: LNHDA and SQIVND (reference sequence). Germline trimming cut 5 bases from V and 0 bases from J; bases unmatched to any gene: 9. The CDR3 totals 16 residues. CDR3: CASSYFPLAASYEQYF. Written as DNA, the CDR3 is TGTGCCAGTAGTTATTTTCCACTAGCGGCCTCCTACGAGCAGTACTTC. Full variable domain (missing parts from reference TRBV19 and TRBJ2-7): DGGITQSPKYLFRKEGQNVTLSCEQNLNHDAMYWYRQDPGQGLRLIYYSQIVNDFQKGDIAEGYSVSREKKESFPLTVTSAQKNPTAFYLCASSYFPLAASYEQYFGPGTRLTVT.

The chain couples TRBV4-1 to TRBJ1-4; D remains unclear. The CDR3 runs 14 residues. The V end was cut by 3 bases, the J end by 0 bases, with 5 bases between. Germline V gives CDR1 MGHRA, CDR2 YSYEKL. CDR3 nucleotides: TGCGCCAGCAGCCACGGACCAACTAATGAAAAACTGTTTTTT. This encodes CASSHGPTNEKLFF.

The rearrangement uses TRBV7-9 and TRBJ2-7; TRBD2 matches at 10 bases. The CDR3 is 16 amino acids. The V and J ends lost 6 bases and 1 base, in that order; junction bases with no gene match: 9. Germline V CDR1 and CDR2: SEHNR, FQNEAQ (reference sequence). The chain's CDR3 is CASRPGSSGSSYEQYF. The CDR3 region has the DNA TGTGCCAGCAGACCAGGGTCTAGCGGGAGTTCCTACGAGCAGTACTTC.

V is TRBV27 and J is TRBJ2-5; 12 bases agree with TRBD2. Germline assignment: CDR1 MNHEY and CDR2 SMNVEV (reference sequence). V lost 1 base to trimming and J lost 5 bases; unmatched junction nucleotides: 11. The CDR3 extends over 18 amino acids. The CDR3 spells CASSLFSRLAGERETQYF. The CDR3 DNA reads TGTGCCAGCAGTTTATTTTCTCGACTAGCGGGAGAGCGGGAGACCCAGTACTTC.

The chain is built from TRBV2 and TRBJ2-7; D gene ambiguous. The CDR3 length is 12 residues. Germline loops: CDR1 SNHLY, CDR2 FYNNEI. V was cut by 5 bases and J by 2 bases, with 7 bases left in between. This chain's CDR3 is CASSQIPYEQYF. The CDR3 coding sequence is TGTGCCAGCAGTCAGATCCCCTACGAGCAGTACTTC. The entire variable domain, with the rest obtained from reference TRBV2 and TRBJ2-7, is as follows: EPEVTQTPSHQVTQMGQEVILRCVPISNHLYFYWYRQILGQKVEFLVSFYNNEISEKSEIFDDQFSVERPDGSNFTLKIRSTKLEDSAMYFCASSQIPYEQYFGPGTRLTVT.

This chain connects TRBV10-2 to TRBJ2-1, with D possibly TRBD2 on 6 matching bases. Per germline, CDR1 WSHSY and CDR2 SAAADI. The V and J ends lost 5 bases and 4 bases respectively, with 18 bases between them. The CDR3 runs to 16 residues. In DNA form, the CDR3 reads TGCGCCAGCAGTTCACCTGACGAAGCGGGTTACAATGAGCAGTTCTTC. Amino acid sequence: CASSSPDEAGYNEQFF.

The chain links TRBV19 to TRBJ2-7, with 10 bases that match TRBD2. Germline V CDR1 and CDR2: LNHDA, SQIVND (reference sequence). This CDR3 has 14 amino acids. Trimming at V came to 5 bases and at J to 4 bases, leaving 5 bases not matched to a gene. As DNA, the CDR3 is TGTGCCAGTAGTTCGGCTAGCGGGAGTTACGAGCAGTACTTC. It is translated as CASSSASGSYEQYF.

Only a few counts were recorded for this clone. The chain couples TRBV18 to TRBJ2-2; TRBD1 aligns across 7 bases. CDR1 KGHSH and CDR2 LQKENI come from the germline V gene. The CDR3 extends over 15 amino acids. The J segment lost 3 bases and the V segment lost 3 bases, leaving 4 bases of the junction unmatched. The CDR3: CASSPRGRDTGELFF. The CDR3 DNA reads as TGTGCCAGCTCACCGAGGGGGCGCGACACCGGGGAGCTGTTTTTT.

The V gene is TRBV7-9, the J gene TRBJ2-7, with TRBD2 matching over 11 bases. Germline loops: CDR1 SEHNR, CDR2 FQNEAQ (reference sequence). CDR3 length equals 17 residues. Germline trimming cut 0 bases from V and 2 bases from J; bases unmatched to any gene: 6. The CDR3 spells CASSLATSGTSTYEQYF. As DNA, the CDR3 is TGTGCCAGCAGCTTAGCGACTAGCGGGACTTCGACCTACGAGCAGTACTTC.

This sequence joins TRBV14 and TRBJ2-1; D may be TRBD1 or TRBD2 (5 bases each). Germline V CDR1 and CDR2: SGHDN, FVKESK. V was cut by 4 bases and J by 12 bases, with 13 bases left in between. The CDR3 is made up of 12 amino acids. The CDR3 is CASSPVLGVQFF. CDR3 nucleotides: TGTGCCAGCAGCCCCGTGTTGGGGGTGCAGTTCTTC. The full variable domain, rest sourced from reference TRBV14 and TRBJ2-1, is EAGVTQFPSHSVIEKGQTVTLRCDPISGHDNLYWYRRVMGKEIKFLLHFVKESKQDESGMPNNRFLAERTGGTYSTLKVQPAELEDSGVYFCASSPVLGVQFFGPGTRLTVL.

The chain carries TRBV5-1 and TRBJ2-2; 11 nucleotides match TRBD1. This CDR3 is 14 amino acids long. The germline gives CDR1 SGHRS, CDR2 YFSETQ. The J segment lost 7 bases and the V segment lost 4 bases, leaving 3 bases of the junction unmatched. CDR3 sequence reads: CASSTGQGVGELFF. The CDR3 DNA sequence: TGCGCCAGCAGCACGGGACAGGGGGTCGGGGAGCTGTTTTTT.

The rearrangement uses TRBV4-1 and TRBJ2-4; D unclear. This CDR3 is built from 16 residues. Germline CDR1 is MGHRA and CDR2 is YSYEKL. The V gene lost 1 base and the J gene lost 2 bases, with 12 bases spanning the gap. The CDR3 DNA reads TGCGCCAGCAGCCAAGTGGCCAGTAAGTCCAAAAACATTCAGTACTTC. This translates into CASSQVASKSKNIQYF.

The rearrangement links TRBV25-1 to TRBJ2-7, with no clear D. This CDR3 region has 12 residues. Trimming pared 3 bases from V and 6 bases from J, leaving 9 bases between. The germline V gene encodes CDR1 MGHDK and CDR2 SYGVNS. CDR3 region: CASSDLFLEQYF. CDR3 in DNA: TGTGCCAGCAGTGACCTGTTCCTCGAGCAGTACTTC.

The V call is TRBV5-1, the J call TRBJ2-2; unclear D gene. V lost 9 bases, J lost 0 bases, and 12 bases lay in between. Per germline, CDR1 SGHRS and CDR2 YFSETQ. The CDR3 length is 14 residues. The CDR3 DNA sequence: TGCGCCACCGCGGTATACGCGAACACCGGGGAGCTGTTTTTT. It encodes CATAVYANTGELFF.

The rearrangement uses TRBV5-1 and TRBJ1-2; unclear D gene. Trimming took 4 bases from V and 4 from J, leaving 17 bases between them. The germline gives CDR1 SGHRS, CDR2 YFSETQ. The CDR3 sequence is 15 residues long. Here the CDR3 DNA reads TGCGCCAGCAGCCCGGATGACGGCTCTCTCTATGGCTACACCTTC. Translated, it gives CASSPDDGSLYGYTF.

This clone was found once. The gene calls are TRBV5-1 and TRBJ2-1; 8 bases line up with TRBD2. Germline CDR1 SGHRS, CDR2 YFSETQ. The CDR3 sequence is 15 residues long. V dropped 2 bases and J dropped 7; count of bases not matched to a gene: 8. For the CDR3, the DNA is TGCGCCAGCAGCTTCAGCGGGAGTTTATTAAATGAGCAGTTCTTC. Translation: CASSFSGSLLNEQFF.

This chain uses TRBV27 with TRBJ2-7; a weak D match, TRBD2 (6 bases). Germline V gene lookup returns CDR1 MNHEY and CDR2 SMNVEV (reference sequence). The CDR3 has 17 residues. V lost 2 bases, J lost 0 bases, and 17 bases lay in between. CDR3 nucleotide sequence: TGTGCCAGCAGTTTACTCGTTCCGGAGGGTAGCTCCTACGAGCAGTACTTC. Amino acids: CASSLLVPEGSSYEQYF.